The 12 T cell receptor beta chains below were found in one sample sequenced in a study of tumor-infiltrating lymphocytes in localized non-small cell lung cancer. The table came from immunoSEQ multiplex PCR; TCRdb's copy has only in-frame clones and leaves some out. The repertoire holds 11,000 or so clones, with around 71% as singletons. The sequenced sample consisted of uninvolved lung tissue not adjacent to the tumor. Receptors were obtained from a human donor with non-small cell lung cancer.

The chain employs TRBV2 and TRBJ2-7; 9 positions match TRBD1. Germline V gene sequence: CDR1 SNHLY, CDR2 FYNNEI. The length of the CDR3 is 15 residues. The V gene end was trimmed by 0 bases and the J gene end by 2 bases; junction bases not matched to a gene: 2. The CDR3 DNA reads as TGTGCCAGCAGTGAAGCCAGGACAGGGGCCTACGAGCAGTACTTC. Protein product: CASSEARTGAYEQYF. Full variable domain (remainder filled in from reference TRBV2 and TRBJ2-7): EPEVTQTPSHQVTQMGQEVILRCVPISNHLYFYWYRQILGQKVEFLVSFYNNEISEKSEIFDDQFSVERPDGSNFTLKIRSTKLEDSAMYFCASSEARTGAYEQYFGPGTRLTVT.

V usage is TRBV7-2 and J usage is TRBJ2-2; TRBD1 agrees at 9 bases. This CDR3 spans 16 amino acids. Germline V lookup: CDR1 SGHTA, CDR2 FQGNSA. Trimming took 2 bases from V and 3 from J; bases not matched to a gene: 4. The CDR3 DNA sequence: TGTGCCAGCAGCTTAAGACAGGGGGAGGACACCGGGGAGCTGTTTTTT. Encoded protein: CASSLRQGEDTGELFF. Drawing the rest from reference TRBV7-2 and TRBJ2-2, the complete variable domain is GAGVSQSPSNKVTEKGKDVELRCDPISGHTALYWYRQSLGQGLEFLIYFQGNSAPDKSGLPSDRFSAERTGGSVSTLTIQRTQQEDSAVYLCASSLRQGEDTGELFFGEGSRLTVL.

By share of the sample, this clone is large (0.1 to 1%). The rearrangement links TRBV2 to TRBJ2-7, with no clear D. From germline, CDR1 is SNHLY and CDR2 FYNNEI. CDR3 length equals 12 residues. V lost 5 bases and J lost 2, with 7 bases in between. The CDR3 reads CASSYSPYEQYF. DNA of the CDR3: TGTGCCAGCAGTTACAGTCCCTACGAGCAGTACTTC.

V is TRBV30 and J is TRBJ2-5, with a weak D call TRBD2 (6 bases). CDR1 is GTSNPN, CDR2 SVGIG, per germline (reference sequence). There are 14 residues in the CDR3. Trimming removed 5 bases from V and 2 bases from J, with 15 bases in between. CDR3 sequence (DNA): TGTGCCTGGGTCCGCGGGGCGGGACAAGAGACCCAGTACTTC. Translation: CAWVRGAGQETQYF.

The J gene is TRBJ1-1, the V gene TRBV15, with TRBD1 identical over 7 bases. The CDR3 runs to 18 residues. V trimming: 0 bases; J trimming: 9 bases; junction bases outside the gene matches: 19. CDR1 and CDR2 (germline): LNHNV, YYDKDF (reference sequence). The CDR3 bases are TGTGCCACCAGCAGAGAATGGAGAACAGGGGACAGAAGGTCTCAAGCTTTCTTT. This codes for CATSREWRTGDRRSQAFF. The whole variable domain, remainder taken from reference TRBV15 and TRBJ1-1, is DAMVIQNPRYQVTQFGKPVTLSCSQTLNHNVMYWYQQKSSQAPKLLFHYYDKDFNNEADTPDNFQSRRPNTSFCFLDIRSPGLGDTAMYLCATSREWRTGDRRSQAFFGQGTRLTVV.

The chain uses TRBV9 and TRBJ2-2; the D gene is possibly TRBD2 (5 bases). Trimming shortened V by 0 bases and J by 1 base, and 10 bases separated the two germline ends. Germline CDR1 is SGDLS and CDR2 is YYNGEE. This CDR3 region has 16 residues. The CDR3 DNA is TGTGCCAGCAGCGTAGGGTCTAGCAGGAACACCGGGGAGCTGTTTTTT. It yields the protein CASSVGSSRNTGELFF.

Here the CDR3 DNA reads TGTGCCATCAGTTGGGAGGATAATTCACCCCTCCACTTT. It translates to CAISWEDNSPLHF. The chain combines TRBV10-3 with TRBJ1-6, with D unresolved. CDR1 ENHRY and CDR2 SYGVKD come from the germline V gene. V shed 5 bases and J shed 5 bases, with 7 bases lying between them. This CDR3 region has 13 residues.

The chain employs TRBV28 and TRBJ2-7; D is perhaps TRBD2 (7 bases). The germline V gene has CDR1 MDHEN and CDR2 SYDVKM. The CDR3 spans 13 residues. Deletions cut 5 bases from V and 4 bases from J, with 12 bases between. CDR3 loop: CASSRGGLYEQYF. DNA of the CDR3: TGTGCCAGCAGTAGGGGGGGGCTTTACGAGCAGTACTTC.

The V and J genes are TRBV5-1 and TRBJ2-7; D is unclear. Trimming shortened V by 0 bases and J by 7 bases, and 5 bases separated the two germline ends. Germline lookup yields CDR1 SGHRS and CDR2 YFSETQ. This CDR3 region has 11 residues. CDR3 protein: CASSLAYEQYF. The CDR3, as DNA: TGCGCCAGCAGCTTGGCTTATGAGCAGTACTTC. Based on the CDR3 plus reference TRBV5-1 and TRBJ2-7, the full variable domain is KAGVTQTPRYLIKTRGQQVTLSCSPISGHRSVSWYQQTPGQGLQFLFEYFSETQRNKGNFPGRFSGRQFSNSRSEMNVSTLELGDSALYLCASSLAYEQYFGPGTRLTVT.

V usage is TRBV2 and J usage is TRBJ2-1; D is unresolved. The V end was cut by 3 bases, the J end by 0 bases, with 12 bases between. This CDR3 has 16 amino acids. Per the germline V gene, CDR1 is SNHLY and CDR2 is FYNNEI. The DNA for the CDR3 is TGTGCCAGCAGTGATAAGTTCTTTAGCTCCTACAATGAGCAGTTCTTC. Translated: CASSDKFFSSYNEQFF.

The CDR3 DNA reads TGTGCCAGCAGCTTAGGTTTTGCTAGCGGGAGCTTATACGAGCAGTACTTC. Its protein product is CASSLGFASGSLYEQYF. This chain connects TRBV7-2 to TRBJ2-7; 10 bases are shared with TRBD2. V lost 1 base to trimming and J lost 4 bases; unmatched junction nucleotides: 10. Germline V lookup: CDR1 SGHTA, CDR2 FQGNSA. The CDR3 is made up of 17 amino acids.

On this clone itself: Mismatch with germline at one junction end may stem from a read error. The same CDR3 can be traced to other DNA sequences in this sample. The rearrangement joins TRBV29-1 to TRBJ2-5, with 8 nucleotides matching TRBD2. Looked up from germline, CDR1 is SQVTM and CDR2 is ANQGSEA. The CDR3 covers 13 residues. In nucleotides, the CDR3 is TGCAGCGGAGATGAGGTCGGGGGGGAGACTCAGTACTTC. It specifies CSGDEVGGETQYF.